This TCR beta chain was documented in a study of blood T cell repertoires in COVID-19. Study at large: The samples span acute and convalescent COVID-19 from the United States, Italy and Spain.

Study processing details: Counts of nucleated cells, estimated from reference gene primer amplification, were obtained. Assay used: immunoSEQ multiplex PCR; TCRdb lists only in-frame clones, some missing. The D gene and trimming were derived from the DNA, and the V and J assignments and clone size from that table. The sample shows about 100,000 clones, 75% to 95% of them seen only once. The CDR3 extends over 11 amino acids. V was trimmed by 5 bases and J by 5 bases, leaving 9 bases between them. CDR1 SQVTM and CDR2 ANQGSEA come from the germline V gene. Input material: peripheral blood. The receptor's source is a human donor in a cohort sampled during active COVID-19. The genes are TRBV29-1 and TRBJ2-5; D is unclear. CDR3 region: CSVLDLETQYF. The CDR3 coding sequence is TGCAGCGTTTTAGATTTGGAGACCCAGTACTTC. The full variable domain, completed using reference TRBV29-1 and TRBJ2-5, is SAVISQKPSRDICQRGTSLTIQCQVDSQVTMMFWYRQQPGQSLTLIATANQGSEATYESGFVIDKFPISRPNLTFSTLTVSNMSPEDSSIYLCSVLDLETQYFGPGTRLLVL.